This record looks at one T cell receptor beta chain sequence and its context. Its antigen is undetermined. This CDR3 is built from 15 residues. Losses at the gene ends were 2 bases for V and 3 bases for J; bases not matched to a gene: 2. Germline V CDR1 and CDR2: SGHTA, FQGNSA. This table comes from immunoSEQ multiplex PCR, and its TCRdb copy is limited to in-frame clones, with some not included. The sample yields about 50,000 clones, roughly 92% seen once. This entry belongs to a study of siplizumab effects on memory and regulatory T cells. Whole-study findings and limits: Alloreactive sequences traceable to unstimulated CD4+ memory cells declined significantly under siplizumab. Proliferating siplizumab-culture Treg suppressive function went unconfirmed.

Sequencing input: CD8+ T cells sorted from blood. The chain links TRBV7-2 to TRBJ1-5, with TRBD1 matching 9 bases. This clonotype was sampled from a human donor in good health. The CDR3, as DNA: TGTGCCAGCAGCTTATGGACAGGGGACAATCAGCCCCAGCATTTT. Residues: CASSLWTGDNQPQHF.